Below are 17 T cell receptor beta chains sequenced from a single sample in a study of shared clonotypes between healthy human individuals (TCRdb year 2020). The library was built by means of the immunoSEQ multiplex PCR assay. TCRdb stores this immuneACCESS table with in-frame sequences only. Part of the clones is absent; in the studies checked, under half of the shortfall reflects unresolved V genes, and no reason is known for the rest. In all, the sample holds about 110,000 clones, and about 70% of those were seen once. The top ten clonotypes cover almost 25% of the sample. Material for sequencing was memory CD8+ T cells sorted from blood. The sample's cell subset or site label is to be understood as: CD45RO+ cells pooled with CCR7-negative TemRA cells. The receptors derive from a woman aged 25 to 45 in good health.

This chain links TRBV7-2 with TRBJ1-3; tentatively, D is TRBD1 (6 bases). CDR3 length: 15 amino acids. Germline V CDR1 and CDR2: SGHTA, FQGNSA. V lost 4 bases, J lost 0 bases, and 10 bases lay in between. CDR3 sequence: CASSYRVTSGNTIYF. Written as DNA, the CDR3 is TGTGCCAGCAGCTACAGGGTTACCTCTGGAAACACCATATATTTT.

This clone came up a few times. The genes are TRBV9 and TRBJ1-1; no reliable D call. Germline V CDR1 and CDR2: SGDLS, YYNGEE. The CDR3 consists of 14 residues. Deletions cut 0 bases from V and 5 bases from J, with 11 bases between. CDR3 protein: CASSVDNPGTEAFF. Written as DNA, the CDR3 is TGTGCCAGCAGCGTAGATAACCCTGGAACTGAAGCTTTCTTT.

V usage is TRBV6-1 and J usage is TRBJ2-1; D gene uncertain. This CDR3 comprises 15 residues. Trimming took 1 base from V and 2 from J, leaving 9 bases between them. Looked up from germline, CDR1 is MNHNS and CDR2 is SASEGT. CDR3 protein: CASSEDLETYNEQFF. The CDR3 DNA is TGTGCCAGCAGTGAAGACCTAGAGACCTACAATGAGCAGTTCTTC.

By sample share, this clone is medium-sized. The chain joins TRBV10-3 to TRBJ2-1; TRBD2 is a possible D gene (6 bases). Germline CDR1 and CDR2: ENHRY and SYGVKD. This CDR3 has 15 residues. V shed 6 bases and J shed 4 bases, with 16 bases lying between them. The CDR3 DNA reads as TGTGCCATCAGGCCGGACTATTTTTCGTACAATGAGCAGTTCTTC. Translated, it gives CAIRPDYFSYNEQFF.

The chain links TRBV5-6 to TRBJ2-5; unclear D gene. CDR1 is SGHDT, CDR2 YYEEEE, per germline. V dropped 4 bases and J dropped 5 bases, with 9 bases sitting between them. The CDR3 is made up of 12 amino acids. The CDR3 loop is CASSTLGETQYF. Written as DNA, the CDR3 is TGTGCCAGCAGCACTCTGGGGGAGACCCAGTACTTC. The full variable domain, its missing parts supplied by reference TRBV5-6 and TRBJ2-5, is DAGVTQSPTHLIKTRGQQVTLRCSPKSGHDTVSWYQQALGQGPQFIFQYYEEEERQRGNFPDRFSGHQFPNYSSELNVNALLLGDSALYLCASSTLGETQYFGPGTRLLVL.

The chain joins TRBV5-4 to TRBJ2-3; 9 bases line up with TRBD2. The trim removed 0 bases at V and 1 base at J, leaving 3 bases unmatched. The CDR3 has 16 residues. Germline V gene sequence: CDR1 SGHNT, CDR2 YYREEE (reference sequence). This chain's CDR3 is CASSLARTSGTDTQYF. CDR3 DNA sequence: TGTGCCAGCAGCTTGGCTCGGACTAGCGGCACAGATACGCAGTATTTT. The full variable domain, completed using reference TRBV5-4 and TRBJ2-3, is ETGVTQSPTHLIKTRGQQVTLRCSSQSGHNTVSWYQQALGQGPQFIFQYYREEENGRGNFPPRFSGLQFPNYSSELNVNALELDDSALYLCASSLARTSGTDTQYFGPGTRLTVL.

The chain's CDR3 is CASSFRGRDEKLFF. The CDR3, as DNA: TGTGCCAGCAGCTTCAGGGGTAGGGATGAAAAACTGTTTTTT. The V call is TRBV7-2, the J call TRBJ1-4; weak D call: TRBD1 (6 bases). This CDR3 is built from 14 residues. The germline V and J ends were trimmed by 3 bases and 6 bases, with 11 bases remaining between them. Per the germline V gene, CDR1 is SGHTA and CDR2 is FQGNSA.

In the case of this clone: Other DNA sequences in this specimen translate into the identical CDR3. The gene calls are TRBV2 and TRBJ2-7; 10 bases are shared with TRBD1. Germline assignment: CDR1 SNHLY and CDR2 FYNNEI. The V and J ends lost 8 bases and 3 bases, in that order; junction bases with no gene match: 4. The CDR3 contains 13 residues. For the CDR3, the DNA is TGTGCCAGCCGGGACAGGGGAGGCTACGAGCAGTACTTC. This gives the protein CASRDRGGYEQYF. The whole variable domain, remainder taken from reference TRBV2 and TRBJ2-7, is EPEVTQTPSHQVTQMGQEVILRCVPISNHLYFYWYRQILGQKVEFLVSFYNNEISEKSEIFDDQFSVERPDGSNFTLKIRSTKLEDSAMYFCASRDRGGYEQYFGPGTRLTVT.

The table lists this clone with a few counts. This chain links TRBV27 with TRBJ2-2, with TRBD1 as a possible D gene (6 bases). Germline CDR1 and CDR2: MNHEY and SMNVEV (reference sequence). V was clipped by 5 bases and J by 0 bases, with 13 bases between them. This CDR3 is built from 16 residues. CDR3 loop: CASSTPGTSNTGELFF. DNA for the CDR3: TGTGCCAGCAGTACCCCCGGGACATCGAACACCGGGGAGCTGTTTTTT.

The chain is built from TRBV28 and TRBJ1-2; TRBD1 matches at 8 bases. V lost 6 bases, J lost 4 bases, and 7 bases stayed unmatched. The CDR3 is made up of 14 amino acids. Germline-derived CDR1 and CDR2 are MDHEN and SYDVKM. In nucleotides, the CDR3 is TGTGCCAGCAGCGAAGGGACAGGATTCTATGGCTACACCTTC. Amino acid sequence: CASSEGTGFYGYTF.

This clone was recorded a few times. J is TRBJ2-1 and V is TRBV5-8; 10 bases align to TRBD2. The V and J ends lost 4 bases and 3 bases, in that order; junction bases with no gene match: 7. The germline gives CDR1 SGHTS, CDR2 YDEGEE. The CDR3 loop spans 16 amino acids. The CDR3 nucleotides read TGTGCCAGCAGCACCACCGGGACTAGCGACTACAATGAGCAGTTCTTC. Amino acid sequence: CASSTTGTSDYNEQFF.

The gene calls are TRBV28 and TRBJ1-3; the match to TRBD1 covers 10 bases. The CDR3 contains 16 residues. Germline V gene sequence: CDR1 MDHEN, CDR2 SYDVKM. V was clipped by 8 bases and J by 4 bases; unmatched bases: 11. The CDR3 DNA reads TGTGCCAGCCTTACATTGACAGGGGGCGGCGGAAACACCATATATTTT. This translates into CASLTLTGGGGNTIYF.

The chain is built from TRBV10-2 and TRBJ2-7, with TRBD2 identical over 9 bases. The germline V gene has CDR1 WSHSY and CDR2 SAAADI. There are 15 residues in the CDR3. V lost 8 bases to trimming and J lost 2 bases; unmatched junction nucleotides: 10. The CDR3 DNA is TGCGCCAGCCGTAGCGGGAGCGGGGGGCCCTACGAGCAGTACTTC. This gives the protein CASRSGSGGPYEQYF.

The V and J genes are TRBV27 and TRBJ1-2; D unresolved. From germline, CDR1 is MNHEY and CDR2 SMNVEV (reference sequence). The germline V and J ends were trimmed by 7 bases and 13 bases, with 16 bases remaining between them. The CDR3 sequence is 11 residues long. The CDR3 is CASIQDRLVTF. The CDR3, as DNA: TGTGCCAGCATCCAGGACCGGCTTGTCACCTTC.

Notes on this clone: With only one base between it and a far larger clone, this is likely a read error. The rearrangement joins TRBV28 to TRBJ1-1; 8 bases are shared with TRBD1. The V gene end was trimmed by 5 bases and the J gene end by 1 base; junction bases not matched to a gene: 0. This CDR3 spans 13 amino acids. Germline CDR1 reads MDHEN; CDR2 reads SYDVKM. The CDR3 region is CASSDRGNTEAFF. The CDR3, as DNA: TGTGCCAGCAGTGACAGGGGGAACACTGAAGCTTTCTTT.

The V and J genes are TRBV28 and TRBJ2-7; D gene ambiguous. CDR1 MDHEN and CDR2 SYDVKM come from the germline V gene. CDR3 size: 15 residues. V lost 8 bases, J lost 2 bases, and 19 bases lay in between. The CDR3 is CASQLWTDAPYEQYF. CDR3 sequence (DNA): TGTGCCAGCCAGCTCTGGACCGACGCCCCCTACGAGCAGTACTTC. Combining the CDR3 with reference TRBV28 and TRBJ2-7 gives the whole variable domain DVKVTQSSRYLVKRTGEKVFLECVQDMDHENMFWYRQDPGLGLRLIYFSYDVKMKEKGDIPEGYSVSREKKERFSLILESASTNQTSMYLCASQLWTDAPYEQYFGPGTRLTVT.

The CDR3 spells CASSFGVSYEQYF. In DNA form, the CDR3 reads TGTGCCAGCAGCTTTGGGGTCTCCTACGAGCAGTACTTC. The V call is TRBV5-6, the J call TRBJ2-7, with D unclear. CDR1 and CDR2 (germline): SGHDT, YYEEEE. The CDR3 is 13 amino acids. With 2 bases removed from V and 0 bases from J, the gap between germline ends came to 6 bases.